The clone carrying this T cell receptor (beta chain) has only a few counts. The antigen is undetermined. The protocol was immunoSEQ multiplex PCR, while the TCRdb copy is restricted to in-frame clones and leaves out a portion. The table has roughly 11,000 clones, 80% to 85% seen once. The entry originates in a study of OX40 agonist ivuxolimab in advanced cancers. Whole-study context: A history of anti-PD-1, anti-PD-L1 or anti-CTLA-4 therapy was acceptable, and over 35% had some.

Patients with a history of autoimmune disease or on systemic immunosuppression were excluded. Notes on the study in general: At 0.1 to 3.0 mg/kg and by week 6, CD4+ and CD8+ T cells in the blood had expanded clonally.

Deletions cut 4 bases from V and 1 base from J, with 11 bases between. The CDR3 runs to 14 residues. Germline CDR1 MGHRA, CDR2 YSYEKL. This receptor was taken from an adult with an advanced solid tumor such as melanoma, head and neck, liver or kidney cancer. The input for sequencing was CD4+ or CD8+ T cells sorted from blood, taken in a trial of the OX40 agonist ivuxolimab. V and J are TRBV4-1 and TRBJ2-7; D might be TRBD1 (8 bases). This CDR3 is CASSLQGGSYEQYF. Written as DNA, the CDR3 is TGCGCCAGCAGCCTACAGGGGGGGTCCTACGAGCAGTACTTC.